These 9 T cell receptor beta chains were all obtained from the same sample, sequenced in a study of blood T cell repertoires in COVID-19 (TCRdb year 2020). The method behind the library was the immunoSEQ multiplex PCR assay. TCRdb took over this immuneACCESS table, retaining in-frame rearrangements with V and J assigned. Such tables are incomplete; in checked studies, under half of the missing clones stem from an unresolved V gene, and the remainder is unexplained. A total of a few hundred thousand clones appear in this sample, about 91% of them only once. The ten top clones hold roughly 2.7% of the sample. The sample comprised peripheral blood. The source of these receptors is a person under 35 with COVID-19, enrolled during active disease.

The V gene is TRBV29-1, the J gene TRBJ1-1; 7 nucleotides agree with TRBD1. Per the germline V gene, CDR1 is SQVTM and CDR2 is ANQGSEA. This CDR3 has 13 residues. Trimming cost V 4 bases and J 5 bases; bases outside gene matches: 7. CDR3 sequence (DNA): TGCAGCGTTGCAGGGACAGAGGAGACTGAAGCTTTCTTT. Translating gives CSVAGTEETEAFF.

This chain connects TRBV18 to TRBJ2-2, with D tentatively TRBD2 (6 bases). The CDR3 contains 14 residues. With 6 bases removed from V and 5 bases from J, the gap between germline ends came to 13 bases. Germline loops: CDR1 KGHSH, CDR2 LQKENI. This CDR3 reads CASSTPEGTGELFF. Here the CDR3 DNA reads TGTGCCAGCTCCACACCGGAGGGGACCGGGGAGCTGTTTTTT.

The V gene is TRBV24-1, the J gene TRBJ1-5; no firm D call. Germline V gives CDR1 KGHDR, CDR2 SFDVKD. CDR3 length equals 12 residues. The V end was cut by 9 bases, the J end by 5 bases, with 10 bases between. In DNA form, the CDR3 reads TGTGCCACCGAGTGGGCACATCAGCCCCAGCATTTT. This encodes CATEWAHQPQHF.

V and J are TRBV24-1 and TRBJ2-5; D ambiguous. Germline V gives CDR1 KGHDR, CDR2 SFDVKD. The CDR3 consists of 13 residues. Trimming stripped 6 bases from V and 1 base from J, with 8 bases between. The CDR3 sequence is CATSLSPQETQYF. The DNA of the CDR3 is TGTGCCACCAGTTTGAGCCCCCAAGAGACCCAGTACTTC.

This sequence joins TRBV9 and TRBJ2-1; 11 bases line up with TRBD2. The CDR3 covers 16 residues. V was clipped by 4 bases and J by 3 bases; unmatched bases: 6. The germline CDR1 and CDR2 sequences are SGDLS and YYNGEE. DNA of the CDR3: TGTGCCAGCAGCTTTGCCGGGACTAGCGGCTACAATGAGCAGTTCTTC. Amino acid sequence: CASSFAGTSGYNEQFF.

The chain uses TRBV2 and TRBJ1-2; possible D gene TRBD1, 5 bases. The ends were cut back, 6 bases at V and 7 bases at J, with 12 bases in the middle. Germline values: CDR1 SNHLY, CDR2 FYNNEI. The CDR3 length is 12 residues. DNA for the CDR3: TGTGCCAGCAGATGGCAGGGTCGTGGCTACACCTTC. The encoded protein is CASRWQGRGYTF. Using reference TRBV2 and TRBJ1-2 for the parts outside the CDR3, the full variable domain is EPEVTQTPSHQVTQMGQEVILRCVPISNHLYFYWYRQILGQKVEFLVSFYNNEISEKSEIFDDQFSVERPDGSNFTLKIRSTKLEDSAMYFCASRWQGRGYTFGSGTRLTVV.

This chain connects TRBV7-9 to TRBJ2-1, with TRBD2 matching 8 bases. CDR1 SEHNR and CDR2 FQNEAQ come from the germline V gene (reference sequence). J lost 0 bases, V lost 5 bases, and 3 bases had no gene match. This CDR3 region has 15 residues. The CDR3 region has the DNA TGTGCCAGCAGCACCGGGAGGGCCTCCTACAATGAGCAGTTCTTC. Protein sequence: CASSTGRASYNEQFF. Drawing the rest from reference TRBV7-9 and TRBJ2-1, the complete variable domain is DTGVSQNPRHKITKRGQNVTFRCDPISEHNRLYWYRQTLGQGPEFLTYFQNEAQLEKSRLLSDRFSAERPKGSFSTLEIQRTEQGDSAMYLCASSTGRASYNEQFFGPGTRLTVL.

The J gene is TRBJ2-7, the V gene TRBV10-3, with TRBD1 matching over 7 bases. This CDR3 region has 12 residues. Germline CDR1 is ENHRY and CDR2 is SYGVKD. With 9 bases clipped from V and 1 base from J, the junction kept 3 bases outside the gene matches. The CDR3 bases are TGTGCCATGGGGACAGTATCCTACGAGCAGTACTTC. Encoded protein: CAMGTVSYEQYF.

This clone came up once. This chain uses TRBV29-1 with TRBJ2-5; no clear D. V was pared by 0 bases and J by 5 bases, with 7 bases between. The CDR3 is 12 amino acids. CDR1 is SQVTM, CDR2 ANQGSEA, per germline. CDR3 nucleotide sequence: TGCAGCGTTGAAGAAAACCGGGAGACCCAGTACTTC. Protein: CSVEENRETQYF. The entire variable domain, with the rest obtained from reference TRBV29-1 and TRBJ2-5, is as follows: SAVISQKPSRDICQRGTSLTIQCQVDSQVTMMFWYRQQPGQSLTLIATANQGSEATYESGFVIDKFPISRPNLTFSTLTVSNMSPEDSSIYLCSVEENRETQYFGPGTRLLVL.